A single sample is the source of the 30 T cell receptor beta chains below, sequenced in a study of breast tumors, draining lymph nodes, adjacent tissues. Samples came from axillary lymph nodes draining the breast cancer. TCRdb re-called the multiplex PCR reads with MiXCR, one entry per CDR3 protein. The sample has under 150,000 distinct CDR3 sequences, roughly 21% seen once. Sequenced sample: axillary lymph node tissue. The receptors originated from a female donor with breast cancer. Some clones in this sample may be carry-over from other donors' samples.

This clonotype was seen at least ten times. This chain joins TRBV14 and TRBJ1-6; D gene ambiguous. V lost 1 base, J lost 0 bases, and 7 bases lay in between. The CDR3 has 16 residues. The germline gives CDR1 SGHDN, CDR2 FVKESK. The CDR3 here is CASSQVGSSYNSPLHF. The CDR3, as DNA: TGTGCCAGCAGCCAAGTTGGGAGCTCCTATAATTCACCCCTCCACTTT.

The rearrangement uses TRBV20-1 and TRBJ2-5, with 8 bases that match TRBD2. V shed 0 bases, J shed 5 bases, and the junction held 17 bases outside the gene matches. The CDR3 runs 18 residues. Germline-derived CDR1 and CDR2 are DFQATT and SNEGSKA (reference sequence). CDR3 nucleotides: TGCAGTGCTAGAGATCTCTTCGGGAGGGGTAACAGTGGGGAGACCCAGTACTTC. Amino acid sequence: CSARDLFGRGNSGETQYF.

This clonotype has at least ten counts. The chain joins TRBV5-4 to TRBJ1-6; a weak D match, TRBD1 (5 bases). Trimming removed 2 bases from V and 9 bases from J, with 12 bases in between. This CDR3 spans 14 amino acids. Germline CDR1 SGHNT, CDR2 YYREEE (reference sequence). The CDR3 DNA is TGTGCCAGCAGCTTTTACCAGGGTGTTTCACCCCTCCACTTT. Encoded protein: CASSFYQGVSPLHF.

This clonotype occurred many times. This sequence joins TRBV20-1 and TRBJ2-3; 8 bases match TRBD2. The CDR3 has 14 amino acids. CDR1 is DFQATT and CDR2 is SNEGSKA in the germline V gene (reference sequence). V lost 6 bases and J lost 5; bases outside the gene matches: 10. CDR3 region: CSAHGSGRRDTQYF. CDR3 nucleotide sequence: TGCAGTGCCCATGGAAGCGGGAGAAGAGATACGCAGTATTTT.

In regard to this clonotype: A much larger clonotype is one base distant, so this may be a read error. V usage is TRBV30 and J usage is TRBJ2-1; no firm D call. Trimming removed 8 bases from V and 0 bases from J, with 8 bases in between. There are 12 residues in the CDR3. CDR1 is GTSNPN, CDR2 SVGIG, per germline (reference sequence). CDR3 region: CAGSLSYNEQFF. The CDR3 DNA follows: TGTGCCGGATCTCTCTCCTACAATGAGCAGTTCTTC.

This clonotype was picked up many times. V gene TRBV5-6 combines with J gene TRBJ2-7; 7 bases are a match to TRBD1. Unmatched junction bases numbered 4, after V lost 2 bases and J lost 2 bases. Germline assignment: CDR1 SGHDT and CDR2 YYEEEE. This CDR3 is 14 amino acids long. CDR3 residues: CASSFFDRAYEQYF. The CDR3 region has the DNA TGTGCCAGCAGCTTCTTCGACAGGGCCTACGAGCAGTACTTC.

In its sample, this clonotype was seen many times. The genes are TRBV10-2 and TRBJ1-5, with 8 positions matching TRBD1. CDR3 length equals 16 residues. V was clipped by 6 bases and J by 5 bases; unmatched bases: 12. The germline V gene encodes CDR1 WSHSY and CDR2 SAAADI. The CDR3 DNA follows: TGCGCCAGCAGATCTCCGAGCGGGACAGGCCATCAGCCCCAGCATTTT. Amino acid sequence: CASRSPSGTGHQPQHF.

The J gene is TRBJ1-2, the V gene TRBV28; 7 bases match TRBD1. CDR1 and CDR2 from the germline V gene are MDHEN and SYDVKM. This CDR3 spans 14 amino acids. Trimming cost V 6 bases and J 3 bases; bases outside gene matches: 7. The CDR3 nucleotides are TGTGCCAGCAGCTCACAGGGGATACACTATGGCTACACCTTC. This codes for CASSSQGIHYGYTF.

This clonotype showed up many times. Written as DNA, the CDR3 is TGCAGCGTTGGCGCGGAGACCCAGTACTTC. Protein: CSVGAETQYF. The chain is built from TRBV29-1 and TRBJ2-5, with D unclear. With 4 bases removed from V and 5 bases from J, the gap between germline ends came to 5 bases. Germline CDR1 and CDR2: SQVTM and ANQGSEA. The CDR3 consists of 10 residues. Combining the CDR3 with reference TRBV29-1 and TRBJ2-5 gives the whole variable domain SAVISQKPSRDICQRGTSLTIQCQVDSQVTMMFWYRQQPGQSLTLIATANQGSEATYESGFVIDKFPISRPNLTFSTLTVSNMSPEDSSIYLCSVGAETQYFGPGTRLLVL.

This clonotype was seen at least ten times. The rearrangement joins TRBV5-1 to TRBJ2-5; TRBD2 aligns across 12 bases. The CDR3 sequence is 15 residues long. J gave up 4 bases and V 5 bases, and 6 bases lay outside the gene matches. Germline CDR1 SGHRS, CDR2 YFSETQ. CDR3: CASRLTSGSGETQYF. In nucleotides, the CDR3 is TGCGCCAGCAGGTTGACTAGCGGGAGTGGAGAGACCCAGTACTTC.

For this clonotype: A much larger clonotype is one base distant, so this may be a read error. V usage is TRBV27 and J usage is TRBJ2-7; D uncertain. The V end was cut by 3 bases, the J end by 1 base, with 13 bases between. Germline CDR1 is MNHEY and CDR2 is SMNVEV (reference sequence). CDR3 size: 15 residues. The CDR3 loop is CASSLGLDTSYEQYF. The CDR3, as DNA: TGTGCCAGCAGTTTGGGTCTCGACACTTCCTACGAGCAGTACTTC.

This clonotype has ten or more counts. J is TRBJ2-3 and V is TRBV25-1; D remains unclear. Germline V CDR1 and CDR2: MGHDK, SYGVNS. V lost 3 bases to trimming and J lost 2 bases, with 9 bases between them. This CDR3 region has 14 residues. CDR3 region: CASSDAKPTDTQYF. In nucleotides, the CDR3 is TGTGCCAGCAGTGATGCGAAACCCACAGATACGCAGTATTTT.

This clonotype was counted at least ten times. This chain uses TRBV9 with TRBJ2-7, with unresolved D. Germline V lookup: CDR1 SGDLS, CDR2 YYNGEE. Trimming took 0 bases from V and 0 from J, leaving 10 bases between them. The CDR3 contains 15 residues. CDR3 in amino acids: CASSVGQASSYEQYF. The CDR3 nucleotides read TGTGCCAGCAGCGTAGGGCAGGCCAGCTCCTACGAGCAGTACTTC.

Of note for this clonotype: One end of the junction varies from germline; a read error may be responsible. The chain has TRBV24-1 and TRBJ2-5; TRBD1 agrees at 7 bases. Germline V CDR1 and CDR2: KGHDR, SFDVKD. The CDR3 covers 15 residues. The CDR3 loop reads CATNDLRQGQETQYF. The DNA of the CDR3 is TGTGCCACCAATGATTTGCGGCAGGGACAGGAGACCCAGTACTTC.

This clonotype was detected ten times or more. The chain recombines TRBV6-5 with TRBJ2-5; D is unresolved. Deletions cut 11 bases from V and 5 bases from J, with 12 bases between. Germline V gene data show CDR1 as MNHEY and CDR2 as SVGAGI. This CDR3 contains 11 residues. The CDR3 nucleotides read TGTGCCGTAAAAAAGGCGGAGACCCAGTACTTC. It yields the protein CAVKKAETQYF.

This clonotype has only a few counts. V is TRBV9 and J is TRBJ2-6; the D is unclear. Trimming shortened V by 0 bases and J by 12 bases, and 16 bases separated the two germline ends. The CDR3 has 15 residues. The germline CDR1 and CDR2 sequences are SGDLS and YYNGEE. CDR3 nucleotide sequence: TGTGCCAGCAGCGTAGGTGGCAGGTTTTCCACCGTCCTGACTTTC. It codes for CASSVGGRFSTVLTF.

The table lists this clonotype with many counts. CDR3 residues: CASSPQTGGSYGYTF. The CDR3 region has the DNA TGTGCCAGCAGTCCCCAGACAGGGGGCTCCTATGGCTACACCTTC. This rearrangement joins TRBV12-3 or TRBV12-4 to TRBJ1-2, with 10 positions matching TRBD1. V lost 5 bases, J lost 4 bases, and 7 bases stayed unmatched. The CDR3 sequence is 15 residues long.

This clonotype was seen many times. V and J are TRBV7-9 and TRBJ1-4, with TRBD1 as a possible D gene (6 bases). CDR3 length: 13 amino acids. V shed 3 bases and J shed 8 bases, with 10 bases lying between them. Germline values: CDR1 SEHNR, CDR2 FQNEAQ (reference sequence). The CDR3 region is CASSFRGGEKLFF. The CDR3 coding sequence is TGTGCCAGCAGCTTCAGGGGAGGAGAAAAACTGTTTTTT.

This clonotype was seen a handful of times. This chain uses TRBV6-1 with TRBJ2-2; D possibly corresponds to TRBD1 (5 bases). Germline V gene lookup returns CDR1 MNHNS and CDR2 SASEGT. CDR3 size: 14 residues. The V end was cut by 5 bases, the J end by 5 bases, with 12 bases between. CDR3 sequence (DNA): TGTGCCAGCAGTTTCTGGGGCGGAACCGGGGAGCTGTTTTTT. Its protein is CASSFWGGTGELFF.

Comment on this clonotype: A single base separates this from a much larger clone, so it may be a read error. The rearrangement uses TRBV5-1 and TRBJ2-3; maybe TRBD1 (6 bases). Germline CDR1 is SGHRS and CDR2 is YFSETQ. There are 13 residues in the CDR3. V dropped 4 bases and J dropped 3 bases, with 9 bases sitting between them. The chain's CDR3 is CASSPGHTDTQYF. The CDR3 DNA sequence: TGCGCCAGCAGCCCGGGACATACAGATACGCAGTATTTT. The full variable domain, completed using reference TRBV5-1 and TRBJ2-3, is KAGVTQTPRYLIKTRGQQVTLSCSPISGHRSVSWYQQTPGQGLQFLFEYFSETQRNKGNFPGRFSGRQFSNSRSEMNVSTLELGDSALYLCASSPGHTDTQYFGPGTRLTVL.

Concerning this clonotype: This may be a read error: a much more frequent sequence differs by one nucleotide. No conserved phenylalanine or tryptophan ends this CDR3, so it is likely a read error. The CDR3 loop reads CATSRGGTAYTGELFS. The DNA for the CDR3 is TGTGCCACCAGCAGAGGAGGGACAGCTTACACCGGGGAGCTGTTTTCT. The V and J genes are TRBV15 and TRBJ2-2; TRBD1 agrees at 7 bases. Germline assignment: CDR1 LNHNV and CDR2 YYDKDF (reference sequence). CDR3 length: 16 amino acids. V lost 1 base, J lost 3 bases, and 5 bases stayed unmatched.

This clonotype was observed many times. The chain recombines TRBV20-1 with TRBJ1-4; D remains ambiguous. Germline values: CDR1 DFQATT, CDR2 SNEGSKA (reference sequence). The CDR3 is made up of 13 amino acids. Trimming pared 3 bases from V and 5 bases from J, leaving 10 bases between. CDR3 amino acids: CSARGDGNEKLFF. Written as DNA, the CDR3 is TGCAGTGCTAGGGGTGACGGGAATGAAAAACTGTTTTTT.

As to this clonotype: This may arise from a read error, as a much more abundant clone is one base away. V usage is TRBV6-4 and J usage is TRBJ1-6; 8 bases align to TRBD1. CDR1 MRHNA and CDR2 SNTAGT come from the germline V gene. CDR3 size: 15 residues. The CDR3 loop reads CAGSLLGQANSPLHF. In DNA form, the CDR3 reads TGTGCCGGCAGTCTCCTGGGACAGGCAAATTCACCCCTCCACTTT.

This clonotype was counted many times. The chain couples TRBV5-8 to TRBJ2-7; the match to TRBD2 covers 7 bases. Germline assignment: CDR1 SGHTS and CDR2 YDEGEE. J was trimmed by 2 bases and V by 4 bases; bases with no gene match: 9. This CDR3 is built from 15 residues. CDR3 sequence (DNA): TGTGCCAGCAGCCCTTTTGGGGGGGGTACCTACGAGCAGTACTTC. It codes for CASSPFGGGTYEQYF.

This clonotype has ten or more counts. This chain uses TRBV7-8 with TRBJ2-7; D is unclear. Germline V lookup: CDR1 SGHVS, CDR2 FQNEAQ. This CDR3 contains 11 residues. Between the trimmed V and J ends, which lost 4 bases and 10 bases, there was a span of 11 bases. CDR3 nucleotide sequence: TGTGCCAGCAGCTCGTCCCTCTACCAGTACTTC. Its translation is CASSSSLYQYF.

Comments on this clonotype: The junction does not match germline at one end; this may be a read error. The chain links TRBV27 to TRBJ1-6, with TRBD1 matching 9 bases. The CDR3 has 16 residues. CDR1 MNHEY and CDR2 SMNVEV come from the germline V gene (reference sequence). This chain's CDR3 is CASSLSRDRVNPPLHF. The DNA for the CDR3 is TGTGCCAGCAGTTTGAGTCGGGACAGGGTTAATCCACCCCTCCACTTT.

On this clonotype itself: This may stem from a read error, because a much larger clone lies one nucleotide away. This rearrangement joins TRBV9 to TRBJ2-5; a possible D gene is TRBD2 (6 bases). The CDR3 has 14 amino acids. Germline CDR1 is SGDLS and CDR2 is YYNGEE. CDR3 residues: CASSPRRDQETHYF. The CDR3 DNA follows: TGTGCCAGCAGCCCCCGGAGGGACCAGGAGACCCATTACTTC.

This clonotype was seen many times. The chain uses TRBV4-1 and TRBJ1-2; a possible D gene is TRBD1 (6 bases). This CDR3 comprises 16 residues. V gave up 4 bases and J gave up 4 bases, with 19 bases separating them. Germline lookup yields CDR1 MGHRA and CDR2 YSYEKL. DNA for the CDR3: TGCGCCAGCAGCCTCGCGCAGGGCCAGGGGCCCTATGGCTACACCTTC. Protein: CASSLAQGQGPYGYTF.

As for this clonotype: This may arise from a read error, as a much more abundant clone is one base away. This chain connects TRBV10-3 to TRBJ2-2; D tentatively reads TRBD1 or TRBD2 (5 bases each). The CDR3 totals 16 residues. Germline loops: CDR1 ENHRY, CDR2 SYGVKD. Trimming took off 7 bases at V and 0 bases at J, with 15 bases between the two ends. The CDR3 bases are TGTGCCATCAAGGGACGGGTCGGCACGAACACCGGGGAGCTGTTTTTT. Protein sequence: CAIKGRVGTNTGELFF.

The chain combines TRBV6-1 with TRBJ1-1; D possibly corresponds to TRBD1 (6 bases). Germline assignment: CDR1 MNHNS and CDR2 SASEGT. V was trimmed by 7 bases and J by 11 bases, leaving 17 bases between them. This CDR3 is built from 12 residues. The CDR3 reads CASKYGGQGAFF. The CDR3 DNA reads as TGTGCCAGCAAGTACGGGGGCCAAGGGGCTTTCTTT.